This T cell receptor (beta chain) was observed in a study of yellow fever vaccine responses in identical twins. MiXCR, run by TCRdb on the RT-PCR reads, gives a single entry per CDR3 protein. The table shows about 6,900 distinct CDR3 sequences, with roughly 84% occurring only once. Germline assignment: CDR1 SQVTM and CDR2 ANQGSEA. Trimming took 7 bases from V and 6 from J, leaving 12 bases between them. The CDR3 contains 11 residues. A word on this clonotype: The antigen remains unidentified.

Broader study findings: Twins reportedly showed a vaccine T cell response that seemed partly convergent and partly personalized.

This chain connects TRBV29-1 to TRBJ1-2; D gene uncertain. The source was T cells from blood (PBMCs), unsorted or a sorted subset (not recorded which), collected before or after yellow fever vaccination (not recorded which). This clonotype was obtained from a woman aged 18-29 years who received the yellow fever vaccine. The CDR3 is CSAQDGDGYTF. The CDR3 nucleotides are TGCAGCGCTCAGGACGGAGATGGCTACACCTTC.